These 23 T cell receptor beta chains originate from one sample sequenced in a study of beta chain features in type 1 diabetes. Every bit of the isolated RNA underwent reverse transcription, so sequencing read expressed TCRB transcripts. TCRdb's copy holds only in-frame clones and misses some; the assay was immunoSEQ multiplex PCR. The sample holds around 290,000 clones, about 8.5% seen once. The sample comprised central memory CD4+ T cells from blood. These receptors were taken from a woman between 18 and 29 years old in good health.

The chain combines TRBV7-8 with TRBJ1-3; D remains unclear. Trimming took off 7 bases at V and 4 bases at J, with 14 bases between the two ends. Germline values: CDR1 SGHVS, CDR2 FQNEAQ. This CDR3 comprises 14 residues. CDR3 amino acids: CASTATQGGNTIYF. The CDR3 region has the DNA TGTGCCAGCACCGCGACCCAAGGGGGAAACACCATATATTTT.

The rearrangement joins TRBV4-3 to TRBJ2-2, with D perhaps TRBD2 (6 bases). V gave up 1 base and J gave up 2 bases, with 11 bases separating them. The CDR3 length is 16 residues. CDR1 is LGHNA and CDR2 is YSLEER in the germline V gene. Written as DNA, the CDR3 is TGCGCCAGCAGCCAAGGGAGGGGCTTCAACACCGGGGAGCTGTTTTTT. Translated, it gives CASSQGRGFNTGELFF.

This clone was seen only a few times. V and J are TRBV6-6 and TRBJ1-5; D is uncertain. V shed 1 base and J shed 2 bases, with 6 bases lying between them. The CDR3 has 14 amino acids. In germline, CDR1 is MNHNY, CDR2 SVGAGI (reference sequence). CDR3 sequence: CASSYWVRNQPQHF. The CDR3 DNA follows: TGTGCCAGCAGTTACTGGGTGCGCAATCAGCCCCAGCATTTT.

In its sample, this clone was seen a few times. The chain links TRBV7-6 to TRBJ2-3; D not certain. Trimming took 1 base from V and 2 from J, leaving 4 bases between them. Germline-derived CDR1 and CDR2 are SGHVS and FNYEAQ. The CDR3 has 13 residues. CDR3 DNA sequence: TGTGCCAGCAGCTTAGGTACCACAGATACGCAGTATTTT. It codes for CASSLGTTDTQYF.

This clone was observed a handful of times. The V and J genes are TRBV4-2 and TRBJ2-3, with D perhaps TRBD1 or TRBD2 (5 bases each). Looked up from germline, CDR1 is LGHNA and CDR2 is YNFKEQ. V gave up 2 bases and J gave up 2 bases, with 14 bases separating them. CDR3 length equals 16 residues. The CDR3 spells CASSQNPGRNTDTQYF. CDR3 sequence (DNA): TGTGCCAGCAGCCAAAATCCGGGACGAAACACAGATACGCAGTATTTT.

This clone has only a few counts. The chain combines TRBV7-3 with TRBJ2-1; a possible D gene is TRBD1 (6 bases). The CDR3 is made up of 15 amino acids. CDR1 and CDR2 from the germline V gene are SGHTA and FQGTGA. Trimming took off 5 bases at V and 0 bases at J, with 11 bases between the two ends. CDR3 nucleotides: TGTGCCAGCAGCCCTGGACAGCGCTCCTACAATGAGCAGTTCTTC. Protein product: CASSPGQRSYNEQFF. Full variable domain (remainder filled in from reference TRBV7-3 and TRBJ2-1): GAGVSQTPSNKVTEKGKYVELRCDPISGHTALYWYRQSLGQGPEFLIYFQGTGAADDSGLPNDRFFAVRPEGSVSTLKIQRTERGDSAVYLCASSPGQRSYNEQFFGPGTRLTVL.

This chain connects TRBV9 to TRBJ2-1; D ambiguous. The CDR3 totals 11 residues. V was pared by 4 bases and J by 8 bases, with 7 bases between. From germline, CDR1 is SGDLS and CDR2 YYNGEE. The CDR3: CASSQRDEQFF. Here the CDR3 DNA reads TGTGCCAGCAGCCAGCGTGATGAGCAGTTCTTC.

There are many counts of this clone. The genes are TRBV5-1 and TRBJ1-1, with TRBD1 as a possible D gene (5 bases). The CDR3 is made up of 12 amino acids. Germline V gene data show CDR1 as SGHRS and CDR2 as YFSETQ. With 2 bases removed from V and 6 bases from J, the gap between germline ends came to 8 bases. CDR3 sequence (DNA): TGCGCCAGCAGCTTCCAGGGCGCTGAAGCTTTCTTT. It translates to CASSFQGAEAFF.

The chain couples TRBV9 to TRBJ2-2; 8 bases are shared with TRBD2. Germline loops: CDR1 SGDLS, CDR2 YYNGEE. V shed 1 base and J 3 bases; nucleotides not matched to a gene: 5. This CDR3 is built from 16 residues. The DNA for the CDR3 is TGTGCCAGCAGCGTAAGGTCTAGCGGGCACACCGGGGAGCTGTTTTTT. This sequence encodes CASSVRSSGHTGELFF.

This clone has a handful of counts. This rearrangement joins TRBV5-1 to TRBJ1-2; perhaps TRBD1 as D (6 bases). The V end was cut by 3 bases, the J end by 6 bases, with 9 bases between. The CDR3 sequence is 12 residues long. CDR1 is SGHRS, CDR2 YFSETQ, per germline. The CDR3 DNA is TGCGCCAGCAGCTCCAACAGGGATGGCTACACCTTC. It translates to CASSSNRDGYTF.

Ten or more counts support this clone. The chain joins TRBV4-1 to TRBJ2-1, with 7 bases that match TRBD2. The V segment lost 2 bases and the J segment 9 bases; nucleotides outside the gene matches: 13. Germline V gene sequence: CDR1 MGHRA, CDR2 YSYEKL. This CDR3 is 16 amino acids long. The DNA of the CDR3 is TGCGCCAGCAGCCAACTCCCTACGACGGGACTAAGTGAGCAGTTCTTC. Translating gives CASSQLPTTGLSEQFF.

This clone was counted a few times. The identical CDR3 is also encoded by other nucleotide sequences in the sample. The chain is built from TRBV29-1 and TRBJ2-5; D is undetermined. The V gene's germline CDR1 is SQVTM and CDR2 ANQGSEA. There are 13 residues in the CDR3. V was trimmed by 0 bases and J by 5 bases, leaving 10 bases between them. The CDR3 is CSVEEGGRETQYF. As DNA, the CDR3 is TGCAGCGTTGAAGAAGGTGGGCGGGAGACCCAGTACTTC.

The rearrangement uses TRBV7-2 and TRBJ1-1; unclear D gene. Trimming removed 1 base at V and 5 bases at J, with 11 bases between. In germline, CDR1 is SGHTA, CDR2 FQGNSA. CDR3 length: 14 amino acids. The CDR3 sequence is CASSLERGLTEAFF. The CDR3 coding sequence is TGTGCCAGCAGCTTAGAGAGAGGTTTAACTGAAGCTTTCTTT.

The V gene is TRBV27, the J gene TRBJ1-1; D uncertain. V was clipped by 6 bases and J by 6 bases, with 17 bases between them. Per the germline V gene, CDR1 is MNHEY and CDR2 is SMNVEV (reference sequence). This CDR3 region has 14 residues. CDR3 nucleotides: TGTGCCAGCAGCTTGTTGCGGGGTAGGGCTGAAGCTTTCTTT. It is translated as CASSLLRGRAEAFF.

This clone was observed once. The J gene is TRBJ1-2, the V gene TRBV10-2; D call uncertain. Between the trimmed V and J ends, which lost 6 bases and 0 bases, there was a span of 11 bases. This CDR3 has 14 amino acids. Germline CDR1 and CDR2: WSHSY and SAAADI. CDR3 in DNA: TGCGCCAGCAGGCAAACGGGGACTAACTATGGCTACACCTTC. Its protein product is CASRQTGTNYGYTF.

The chain is built from TRBV7-9 and TRBJ2-7; no firm D call. The CDR3 has 14 amino acids. CDR1 is SEHNR, CDR2 FQNEAQ, per germline (reference sequence). V lost 1 base to trimming and J lost 6 bases, with 13 bases between them. Written as DNA, the CDR3 is TGTGCCAGCAGCTTAGTTCTAGGGCTCAGCGAGCAGTACTTC. Translation: CASSLVLGLSEQYF.

This clone has a handful of counts. V gene TRBV7-6 combines with J gene TRBJ2-1; 7 bases are a match to TRBD1. The CDR3 is 15 amino acids. Looked up from germline, CDR1 is SGHVS and CDR2 is FNYEAQ. V was clipped by 5 bases and J by 1 base; unmatched bases: 5. The CDR3: CASSINRGSYNEQFF. The CDR3 region has the DNA TGTGCCAGCAGCATAAACAGGGGATCCTACAATGAGCAGTTCTTC.

This clone showed up just a few times. Other DNA variants within this sample encode the same CDR3. This sequence joins TRBV6-5 and TRBJ1-5; the D gene is possibly TRBD1 (6 bases). This CDR3 contains 13 residues. Trimming removed 6 bases at V and 4 bases at J, with 10 bases between. Germline CDR1 reads MNHEY; CDR2 reads SVGAGI. CDR3 sequence (DNA): TGTGCCAGCAGCAGGGGCGGGAATCAGCCCCAGCATTTT. Its translation is CASSRGGNQPQHF.

This clone was detected ten times or more. The rearrangement links TRBV20-1 to TRBJ1-4, with 7 bases that match TRBD1. V lost 4 bases to trimming and J lost 8 bases; unmatched junction nucleotides: 1. This CDR3 has 11 amino acids. CDR1 DFQATT and CDR2 SNEGSKA come from the germline V gene (reference sequence). CDR3 residues: CSAIRGEKLFF. In DNA, the CDR3 is TGCAGTGCTATCAGGGGGGAAAAACTGTTTTTT.

The chain couples TRBV5-6 to TRBJ2-1; D ambiguous. With 2 bases removed from V and 10 bases from J, the gap between germline ends came to 10 bases. CDR1 is SGHDT, CDR2 YYEEEE, per germline. The CDR3 sequence is 12 residues long. CDR3 amino acids: CASSFYKGEQFF. For the CDR3, the DNA is TGTGCCAGCAGCTTTTATAAAGGGGAGCAGTTCTTC.

The chain employs TRBV15 and TRBJ2-3; TRBD2 matches at 7 bases. CDR1 is LNHNV and CDR2 is YYDKDF in the germline V gene (reference sequence). V lost 1 base to trimming and J lost 4 bases; unmatched junction nucleotides: 5. CDR3 length: 15 amino acids. This CDR3 is CATSRGGGGSDTQYF. The DNA for the CDR3 is TGTGCCACCAGCAGAGGTGGCGGGGGATCAGATACGCAGTATTTT. The variable domain in full, completed from reference TRBV15 and TRBJ2-3, reads DAMVIQNPRYQVTQFGKPVTLSCSQTLNHNVMYWYQQKSSQAPKLLFHYYDKDFNNEADTPDNFQSRRPNTSFCFLDIRSPGLGDTAMYLCATSRGGGGSDTQYFGPGTRLTVL.

This clone has only a few counts. The chain recombines TRBV7-8 with TRBJ1-1; 8 nucleotides line up with TRBD1. The trim removed 6 bases at V and 1 base at J, leaving 13 bases unmatched. The CDR3 has 17 amino acids. The germline V gene encodes CDR1 SGHVS and CDR2 FQNEAQ. The DNA for the CDR3 is TGTGCCAGCAGAATAACCGGGACAGGTAGGACGAACACTGAAGCTTTCTTT. The encoded protein is CASRITGTGRTNTEAFF.

This clone was counted only a few times. The V gene is TRBV4-3, the J gene TRBJ2-1, with D possibly being TRBD1 (5 bases). CDR3 length: 13 residues. Germline loops: CDR1 LGHNA, CDR2 YSLEER. Trimming took 0 bases from V and 16 from J, leaving 16 bases between them. The CDR3 sequence: CASSQDLGAPVFF. The CDR3 DNA reads TGCGCCAGCAGCCAAGATCTTGGGGCTCCCGTCTTCTTC.